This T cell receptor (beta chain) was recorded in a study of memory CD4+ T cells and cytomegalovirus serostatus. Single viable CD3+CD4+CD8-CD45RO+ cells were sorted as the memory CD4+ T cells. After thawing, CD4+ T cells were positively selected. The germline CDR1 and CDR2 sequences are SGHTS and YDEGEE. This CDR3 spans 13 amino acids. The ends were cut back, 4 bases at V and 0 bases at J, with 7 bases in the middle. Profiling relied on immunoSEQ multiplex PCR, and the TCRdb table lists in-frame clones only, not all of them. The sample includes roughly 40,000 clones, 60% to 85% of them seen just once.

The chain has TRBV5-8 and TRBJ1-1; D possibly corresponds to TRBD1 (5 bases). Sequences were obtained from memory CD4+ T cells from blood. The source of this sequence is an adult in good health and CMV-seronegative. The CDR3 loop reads CASSLTVNTEAFF. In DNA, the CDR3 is TGTGCCAGCAGCCTGACAGTGAACACTGAAGCTTTCTTT.